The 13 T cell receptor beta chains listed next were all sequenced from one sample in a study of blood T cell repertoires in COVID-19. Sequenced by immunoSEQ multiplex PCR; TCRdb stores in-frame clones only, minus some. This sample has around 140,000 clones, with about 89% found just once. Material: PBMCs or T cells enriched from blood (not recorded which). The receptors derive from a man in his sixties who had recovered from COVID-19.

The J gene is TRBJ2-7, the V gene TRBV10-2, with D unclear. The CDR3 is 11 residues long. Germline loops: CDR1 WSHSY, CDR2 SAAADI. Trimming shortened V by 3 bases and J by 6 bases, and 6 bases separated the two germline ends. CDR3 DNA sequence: TGCGCCAGCAGTGATAGAGGCGAGCAGTACTTC. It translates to CASSDRGEQYF.

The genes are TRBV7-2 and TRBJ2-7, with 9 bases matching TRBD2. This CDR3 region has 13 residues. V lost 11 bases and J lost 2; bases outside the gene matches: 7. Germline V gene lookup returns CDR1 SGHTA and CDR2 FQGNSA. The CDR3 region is CAGSGGPAYEQYF. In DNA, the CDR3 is TGTGCCGGAAGCGGGGGGCCAGCCTACGAGCAGTACTTC.

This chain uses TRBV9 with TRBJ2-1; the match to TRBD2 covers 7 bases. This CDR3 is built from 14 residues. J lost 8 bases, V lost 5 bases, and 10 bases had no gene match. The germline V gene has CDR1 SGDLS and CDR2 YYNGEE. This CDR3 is CASRAGLPSDEQFF. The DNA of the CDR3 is TGTGCCAGCAGAGCGGGACTACCCTCTGATGAGCAGTTCTTC.

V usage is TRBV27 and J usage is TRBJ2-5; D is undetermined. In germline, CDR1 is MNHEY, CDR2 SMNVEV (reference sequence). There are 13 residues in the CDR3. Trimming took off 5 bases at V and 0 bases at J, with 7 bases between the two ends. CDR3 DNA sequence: TGTGCCAGCAGTAAAGCGAACCAAGAGACCCAGTACTTC. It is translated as CASSKANQETQYF.

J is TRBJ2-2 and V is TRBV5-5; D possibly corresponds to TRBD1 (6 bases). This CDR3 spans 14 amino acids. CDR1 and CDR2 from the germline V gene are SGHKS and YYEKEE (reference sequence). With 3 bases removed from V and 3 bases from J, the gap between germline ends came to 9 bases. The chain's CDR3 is CASSYREYTGELFF. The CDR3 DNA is TGTGCCAGCAGCTACAGGGAGTACACCGGGGAGCTGTTTTTT.

CDR3 in DNA: TGTGCCTGGAGTGTAAAACGGGGGGGCCGGACAGATACGCAGTATTTT. Its protein is CAWSVKRGGRTDTQYF. The J gene is TRBJ2-3, the V gene TRBV30; 8 bases are shared with TRBD2. Germline V gene sequence: CDR1 GTSNPN, CDR2 SVGIG (reference sequence). This CDR3 is built from 16 residues. The V segment lost 0 bases and the J segment 3 bases; nucleotides outside the gene matches: 8.

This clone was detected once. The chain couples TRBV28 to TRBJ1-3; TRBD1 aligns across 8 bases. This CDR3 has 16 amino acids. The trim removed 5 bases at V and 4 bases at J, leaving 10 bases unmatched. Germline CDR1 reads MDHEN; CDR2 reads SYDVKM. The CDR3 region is CASSAPQRTGGNTIYF. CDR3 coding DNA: TGTGCCAGCAGTGCCCCACAAAGGACAGGGGGAAACACCATATATTTT.

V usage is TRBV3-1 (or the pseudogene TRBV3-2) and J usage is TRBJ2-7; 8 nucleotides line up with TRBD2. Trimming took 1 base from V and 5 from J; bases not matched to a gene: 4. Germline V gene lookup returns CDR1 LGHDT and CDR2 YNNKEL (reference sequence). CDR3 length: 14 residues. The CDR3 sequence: CASSQAGGPNEQYF. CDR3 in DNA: TGTGCCAGCAGCCAAGCGGGGGGGCCCAACGAGCAGTACTTC.

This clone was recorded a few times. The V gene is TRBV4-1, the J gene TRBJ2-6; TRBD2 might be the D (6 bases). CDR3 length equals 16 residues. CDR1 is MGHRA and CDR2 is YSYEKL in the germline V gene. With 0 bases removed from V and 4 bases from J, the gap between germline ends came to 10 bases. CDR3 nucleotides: TGCGCCAGCAGCCAAGATGAGGCGGGAGGGGCCAACGTCCTGACTTTC. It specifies CASSQDEAGGANVLTF.

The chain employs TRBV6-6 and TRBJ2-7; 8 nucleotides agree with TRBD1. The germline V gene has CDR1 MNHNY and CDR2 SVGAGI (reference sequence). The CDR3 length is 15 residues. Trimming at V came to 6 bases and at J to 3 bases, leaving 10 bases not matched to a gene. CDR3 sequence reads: CASRTSGTGHYEQYF. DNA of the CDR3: TGTGCCAGCAGGACCTCCGGGACAGGCCACTACGAGCAGTACTTC.

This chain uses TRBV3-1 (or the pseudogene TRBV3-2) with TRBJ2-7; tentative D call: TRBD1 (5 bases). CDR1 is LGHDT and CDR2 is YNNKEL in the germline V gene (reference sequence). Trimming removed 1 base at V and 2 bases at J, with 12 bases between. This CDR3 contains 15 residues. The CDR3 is CASSQGQSLPYEQYF. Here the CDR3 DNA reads TGTGCCAGCAGCCAAGGACAGAGTCTGCCCTACGAGCAGTACTTC.

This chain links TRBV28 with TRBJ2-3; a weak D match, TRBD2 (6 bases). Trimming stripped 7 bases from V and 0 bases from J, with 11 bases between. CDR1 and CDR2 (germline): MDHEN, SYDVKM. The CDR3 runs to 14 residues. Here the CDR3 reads CASKVRGSTDTQYF. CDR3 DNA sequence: TGTGCCAGCAAAGTTCGGGGGAGCACAGATACGCAGTATTTT. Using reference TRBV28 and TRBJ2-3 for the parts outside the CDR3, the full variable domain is DVKVTQSSRYLVKRTGEKVFLECVQDMDHENMFWYRQDPGLGLRLIYFSYDVKMKEKGDIPEGYSVSREKKERFSLILESASTNQTSMYLCASKVRGSTDTQYFGPGTRLTVL.

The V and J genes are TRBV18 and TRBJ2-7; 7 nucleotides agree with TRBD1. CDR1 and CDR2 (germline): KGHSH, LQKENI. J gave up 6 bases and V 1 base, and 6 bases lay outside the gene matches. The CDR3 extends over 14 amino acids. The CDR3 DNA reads TGTGCCAGCTCACCACAGGGGGCGTCCCCCGAGCAGTACTTC. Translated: CASSPQGASPEQYF.